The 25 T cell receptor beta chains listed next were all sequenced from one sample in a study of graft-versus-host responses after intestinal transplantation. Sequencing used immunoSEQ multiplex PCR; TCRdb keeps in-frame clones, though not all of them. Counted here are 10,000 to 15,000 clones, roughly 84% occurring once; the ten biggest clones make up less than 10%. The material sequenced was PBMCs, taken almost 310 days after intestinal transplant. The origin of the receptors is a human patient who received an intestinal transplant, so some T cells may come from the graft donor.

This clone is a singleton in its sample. Written as DNA, the CDR3 is TGTGCCAGCAGCGTAGGTACTAACCCAGATACGCAGTATTTT. Protein: CASSVGTNPDTQYF. This rearrangement joins TRBV9 to TRBJ2-3; D uncertain. This CDR3 is 14 amino acids long. V shed 0 bases and J shed 4 bases, with 9 bases lying between them. CDR1 SGDLS and CDR2 YYNGEE come from the germline V gene. Drawing the rest from reference TRBV9 and TRBJ2-3, the complete variable domain is DSGVTQTPKHLITATGQRVTLRCSPRSGDLSVYWYQQSLDQGLQFLIQYYNGEERAKGNILERFSAQQFPDLHSELNLSSLELGDSALYFCASSVGTNPDTQYFGPGTRLTVL.

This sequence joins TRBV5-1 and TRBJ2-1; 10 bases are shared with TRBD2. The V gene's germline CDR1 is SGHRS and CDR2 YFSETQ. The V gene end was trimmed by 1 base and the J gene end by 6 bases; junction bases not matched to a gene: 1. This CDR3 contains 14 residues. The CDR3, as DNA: TGCGCCAGCAGCTTGACTAGCGGGACCAATGAGCAGTTCTTC. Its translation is CASSLTSGTNEQFF.

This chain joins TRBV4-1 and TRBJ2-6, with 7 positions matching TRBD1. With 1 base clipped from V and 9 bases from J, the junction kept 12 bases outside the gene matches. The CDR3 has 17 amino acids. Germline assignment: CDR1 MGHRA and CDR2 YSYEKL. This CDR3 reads CASSQGGSRGTINVLTF. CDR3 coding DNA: TGCGCCAGCAGCCAAGGGGGTTCCAGGGGGACCATCAACGTCCTGACTTTC.

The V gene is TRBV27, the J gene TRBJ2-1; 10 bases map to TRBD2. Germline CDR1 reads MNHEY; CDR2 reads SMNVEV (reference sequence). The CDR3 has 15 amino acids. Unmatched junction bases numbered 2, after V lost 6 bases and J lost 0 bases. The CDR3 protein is CASRGLASSYNEQFF. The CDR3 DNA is TGTGCCAGCAGGGGACTAGCGAGCTCCTACAATGAGCAGTTCTTC.

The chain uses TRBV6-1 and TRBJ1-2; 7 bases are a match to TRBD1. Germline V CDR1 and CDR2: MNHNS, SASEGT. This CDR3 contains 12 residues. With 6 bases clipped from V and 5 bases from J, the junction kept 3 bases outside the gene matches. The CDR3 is CASRQGPYGYTF. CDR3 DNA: TGTGCCAGCAGACAGGGGCCTTATGGCTACACCTTC.

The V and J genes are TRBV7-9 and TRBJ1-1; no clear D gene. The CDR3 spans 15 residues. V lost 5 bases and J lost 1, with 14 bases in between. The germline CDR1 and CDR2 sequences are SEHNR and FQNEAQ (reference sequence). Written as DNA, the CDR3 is TGTGCCAGCAGCCTTCAAGACGCTTGGAACACTGAAGCTTTCTTT. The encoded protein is CASSLQDAWNTEAFF.

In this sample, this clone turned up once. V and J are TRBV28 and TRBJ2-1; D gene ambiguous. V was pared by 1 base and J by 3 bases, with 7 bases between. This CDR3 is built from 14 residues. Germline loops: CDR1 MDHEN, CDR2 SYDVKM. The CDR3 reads CASSLSDGYNEQFF. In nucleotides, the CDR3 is TGTGCCAGCAGTTTATCTGACGGCTACAATGAGCAGTTCTTC.

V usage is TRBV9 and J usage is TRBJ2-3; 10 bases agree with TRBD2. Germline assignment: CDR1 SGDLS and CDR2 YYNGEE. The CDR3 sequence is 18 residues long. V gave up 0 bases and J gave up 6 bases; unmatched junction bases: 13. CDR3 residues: CASSVARGPSGSPDTQYF. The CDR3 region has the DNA TGTGCCAGCAGCGTAGCCAGGGGTCCTAGCGGGAGTCCGGATACGCAGTATTTT.

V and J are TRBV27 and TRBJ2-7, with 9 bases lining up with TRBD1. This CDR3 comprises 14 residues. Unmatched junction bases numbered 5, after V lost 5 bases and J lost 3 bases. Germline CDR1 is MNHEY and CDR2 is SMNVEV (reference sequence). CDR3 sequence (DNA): TGTGCCAGCAGTGGGACAGGGAATTTCTACGAGCAGTACTTC. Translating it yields CASSGTGNFYEQYF.

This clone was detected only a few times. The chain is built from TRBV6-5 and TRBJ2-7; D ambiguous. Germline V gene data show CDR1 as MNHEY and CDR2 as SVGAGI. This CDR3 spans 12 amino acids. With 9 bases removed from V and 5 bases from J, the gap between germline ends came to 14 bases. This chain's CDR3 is CARSLITNEQYF. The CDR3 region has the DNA TGTGCCAGGTCCCTAATTACGAACGAGCAGTACTTC.

The CDR3 here is CASSYPGGAYEQYF. CDR3 DNA: TGTGCCAGCAGTTACCCCGGTGGGGCCTACGAGCAGTACTTC. This chain links TRBV6-4 with TRBJ2-7; the D is unclear. The CDR3 is 14 residues long. Germline V CDR1 and CDR2: MRHNA, SNTAGT. V was trimmed by 5 bases and J by 2 bases, leaving 13 bases between them.

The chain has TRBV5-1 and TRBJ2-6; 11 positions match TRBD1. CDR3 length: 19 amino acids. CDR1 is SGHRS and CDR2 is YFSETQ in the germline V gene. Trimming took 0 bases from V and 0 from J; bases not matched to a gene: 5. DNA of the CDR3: TGCGCCAGCAGCTTGGAGGGACAGGGGGGTTTCTCTGGGGCCAACGTCCTGACTTTC. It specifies CASSLEGQGGFSGANVLTF. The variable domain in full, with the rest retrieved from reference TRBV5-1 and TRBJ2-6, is KAGVTQTPRYLIKTRGQQVTLSCSPISGHRSVSWYQQTPGQGLQFLFEYFSETQRNKGNFPGRFSGRQFSNSRSEMNVSTLELGDSALYLCASSLEGQGGFSGANVLTFGAGSRLTVL.

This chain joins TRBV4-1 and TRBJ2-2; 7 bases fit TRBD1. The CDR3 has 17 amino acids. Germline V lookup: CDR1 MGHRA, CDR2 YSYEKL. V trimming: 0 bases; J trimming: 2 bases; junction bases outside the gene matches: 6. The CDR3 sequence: CASSQEGRTGNTGELFF. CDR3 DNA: TGCGCCAGCAGCCAAGAGGGTAGGACAGGTAACACCGGGGAGCTGTTTTTT.

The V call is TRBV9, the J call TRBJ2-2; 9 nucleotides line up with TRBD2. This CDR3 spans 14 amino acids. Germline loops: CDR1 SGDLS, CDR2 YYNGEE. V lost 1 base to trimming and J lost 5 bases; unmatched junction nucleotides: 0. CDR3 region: CASSVLAGTGELFF. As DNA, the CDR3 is TGTGCCAGCAGCGTACTAGCGGGAACCGGGGAGCTGTTTTTT.

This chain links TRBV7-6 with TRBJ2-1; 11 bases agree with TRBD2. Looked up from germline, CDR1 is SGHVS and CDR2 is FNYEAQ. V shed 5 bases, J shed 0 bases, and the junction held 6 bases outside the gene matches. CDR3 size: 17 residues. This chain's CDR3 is CASSPGLAASSYNEQFF. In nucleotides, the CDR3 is TGTGCCAGCAGCCCGGGACTAGCGGCGAGCTCCTACAATGAGCAGTTCTTC.

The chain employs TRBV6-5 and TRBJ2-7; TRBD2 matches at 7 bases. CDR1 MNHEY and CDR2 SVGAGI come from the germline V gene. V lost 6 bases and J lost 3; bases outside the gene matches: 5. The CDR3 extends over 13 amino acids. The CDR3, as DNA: TGTGCCAGCAGCCCCAGCGGGAACTACGAGCAGTACTTC. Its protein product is CASSPSGNYEQYF.

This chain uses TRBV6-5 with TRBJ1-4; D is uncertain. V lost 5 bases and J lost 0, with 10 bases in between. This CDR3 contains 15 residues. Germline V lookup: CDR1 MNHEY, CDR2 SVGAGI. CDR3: CASSPTGATNEKLFF. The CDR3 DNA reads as TGTGCCAGCAGTCCGACGGGAGCAACTAATGAAAAACTGTTTTTT.

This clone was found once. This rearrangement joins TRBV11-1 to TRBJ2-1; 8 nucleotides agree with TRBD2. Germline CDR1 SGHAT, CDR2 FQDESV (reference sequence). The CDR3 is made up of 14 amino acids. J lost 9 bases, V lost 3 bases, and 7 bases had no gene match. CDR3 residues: CASSFFERESEQFF. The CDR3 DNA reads TGTGCCAGCAGCTTCTTTGAGCGGGAGTCTGAGCAGTTCTTC.

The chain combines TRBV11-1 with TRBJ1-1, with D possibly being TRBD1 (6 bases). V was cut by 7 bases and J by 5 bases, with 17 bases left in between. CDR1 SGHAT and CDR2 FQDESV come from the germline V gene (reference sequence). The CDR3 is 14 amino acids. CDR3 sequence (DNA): TGTGCCAGCATCCCCCCATGGGGGCCGACTGAAGCTTTCTTT. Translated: CASIPPWGPTEAFF. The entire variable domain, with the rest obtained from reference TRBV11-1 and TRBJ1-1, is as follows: EAEVAQSPRYKITEKSQAVAFWCDPISGHATLYWYRQILGQGPELLVQFQDESVVDDSQLPKDRFSAERLKGVDSTLKIQPAELGDSAMYLCASIPPWGPTEAFFGQGTRLTVV.

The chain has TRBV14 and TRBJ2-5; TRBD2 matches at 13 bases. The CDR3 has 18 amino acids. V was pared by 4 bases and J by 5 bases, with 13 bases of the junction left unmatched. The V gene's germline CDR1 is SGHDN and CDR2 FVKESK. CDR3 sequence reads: CASSPRGTSGKIGETQYF. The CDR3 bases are TGTGCCAGCAGCCCGCGAGGGACTAGCGGGAAGATCGGTGAGACCCAGTACTTC.

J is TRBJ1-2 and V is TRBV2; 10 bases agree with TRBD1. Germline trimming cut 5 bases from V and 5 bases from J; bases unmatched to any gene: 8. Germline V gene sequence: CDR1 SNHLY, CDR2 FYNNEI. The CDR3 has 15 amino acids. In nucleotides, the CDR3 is TGTGCCAGCAGTTTGGGGACAGGGGTGGCTTATGGCTACACCTTC. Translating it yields CASSLGTGVAYGYTF.

In nucleotides, the CDR3 is TGTGCCAGCAGCGGGGCGGGAGGAACCTACGAGCAGTACTTC. This gives the protein CASSGAGGTYEQYF. The chain carries TRBV2 and TRBJ2-7; TRBD2 matches 8 bases. The CDR3 runs 14 residues. Germline V gives CDR1 SNHLY, CDR2 FYNNEI. J was trimmed by 2 bases and V by 6 bases; bases with no gene match: 6.

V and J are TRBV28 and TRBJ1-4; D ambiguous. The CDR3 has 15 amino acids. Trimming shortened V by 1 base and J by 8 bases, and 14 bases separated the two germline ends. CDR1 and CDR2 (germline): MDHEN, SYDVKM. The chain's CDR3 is CASSLSAGDWEKLFF. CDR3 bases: TGTGCCAGCAGTTTATCGGCGGGAGATTGGGAAAAACTGTTTTTT.

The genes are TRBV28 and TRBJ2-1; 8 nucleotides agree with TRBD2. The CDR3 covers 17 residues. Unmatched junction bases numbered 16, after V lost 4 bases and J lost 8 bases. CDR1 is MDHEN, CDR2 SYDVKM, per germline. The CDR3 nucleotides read TGTGCCAGCAGTTCCCCAGGCGGGAGGACCTTTTTGGATGAGCAGTTCTTC. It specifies CASSSPGGRTFLDEQFF.

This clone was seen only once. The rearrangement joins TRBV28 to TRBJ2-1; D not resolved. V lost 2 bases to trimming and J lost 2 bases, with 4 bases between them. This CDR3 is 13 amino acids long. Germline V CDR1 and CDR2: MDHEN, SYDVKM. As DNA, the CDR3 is TGTGCCAGCAGTTTAGACCCCTACAATGAGCAGTTCTTC. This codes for CASSLDPYNEQFF.